The clone carrying this TCR beta chain turned up a few times. Its antigen is still unknown. CD8+CD57+ cell expansion had been shown by flow cytometry in patients chosen for sequencing. The entry originates in a study of CD8+CD57+ T cells in acquired aplastic anemia. Across the whole study: 3.2 ug was the average amount of DNA from sorted CD4+ and CD8+ cells. Notes on the study in general: Patients versus controls showed no significant CD8+ Simpson's diversity difference. Overlapping CD8+ CDR3 repertoires of patients and controls contained under 35 shared sequences.

Investigators profiled TCR beta VDJ and CDR3 from genomic DNA template. From the reads, TCRdb called clonotypes with MiXCR, one entry per CDR3 protein. Among some 200,000 distinct CDR3 sequences listed, approximately 51% were seen once. V was pared by 0 bases and J by 6 bases, with 14 bases between. CDR1 and CDR2 from the germline V gene are MGHRA and YSYEKL. This CDR3 contains 15 residues. The V and J genes are TRBV4-1 and TRBJ1-1; D remains ambiguous. This sequence originates from a human donor with aplastic anemia. Sequenced sample: sorted CD4+, CD8+, or CD8+CD57+ T cells (not recorded which) from PBMCs. The CDR3 DNA sequence: TGCGCCAGCAGCCAAGATCCTAGGAGTTCCCCTGAAGCTTTCTTT. It codes for CASSQDPRSSPEAFF.